This T cell receptor (beta chain) was documented in a study of blood T cell repertoires in COVID-19 (dated by TCRdb to 2019 to 2021). A note on the overall study: Samples from collaborators originated in the United States, Italy and Spain and spanned both the acute and convalescent phases of COVID-19. Where available, HLA class I and class II types were obtained from metadata supplied by the sample provider rather than from assay-based typing. Deeply sampled blood TCRbeta repertoires from subjects exposed to, actively infected with, or recovered from COVID-19 were included in the dataset. A freely available public database, intended as a resource for researchers studying the immune response to SARS-CoV-2, is where the repertoires were released. The sample metadata nearly always contained a de-identified subject ID, COVID-19 status, age in years and sex. Samples were obtained from the ongoing ImmuneRACE study (first 160 participants) and from about 1,300 subjects provided by 6 global collaborators. The material from the prospective study consisted of cDNA or gDNA derived from T cells, B-cell-depleted T cells, or PBMCs.

Participants in the prospective study were enrolled through a virtual design, were aged roughly 18 to 95 years, and lived in some 24 United States geographic areas. In the prospective study, participants were assigned to cohorts based on the clinical history participants reported in a screening survey and a study questionnaire. In the prospective study, whole blood, serum and a nasopharyngeal or oropharyngeal swab were collected from each participant by mobile phlebotomists. Participants in the prospective study had the option to provide additional blood draws and questionnaires over a 2-month period. Before DNA extraction, prospective study blood samples were shipped either frozen or at room temperature. CDR3 length: 14 amino acids, cysteine to phenylalanine. CDR3 DNA is the only sequence kept; it has 42 bases, read in frame from the first base. Deletion took 0 bases off V and 7 bases off J, with a span of 7 bases between the germline ends. The germline V gene sets CDR1 to SGHNT and CDR2 to YENEEA.

Details on this clone: What antigen it recognizes has not been identified. There are no base qualities to consult, and no much larger clone falls within one base.

The immunoSEQ Assay, a bias-controlled multiplex PCR, was used to amplify TCRbeta CDR3 regions from genomic DNA. Concerning the study's data processing: The number of nucleated cells in each sample was estimated by amplification of reference gene primers within the assay. To quantify the absolute abundance of each unique TCRbeta CDR3 rearrangement, sequence reads were collapsed and filtered. For each sample, productive Simpson clonality was calculated as the square root of Simpson's diversity index across productive rearrangements. What TCRdb holds here is the immuneACCESS table cut down to in-frame rearrangements. Part of the clones is not present; checked against another copy, under half of the missing clones reflect an unresolved V gene, and the others are unexplained. For V, J and clone size, that table is used; D and trimming come from the DNA. For this sample there are 220,000 or so clones; 75% to 90% appear just once. The top ten clones comprise about 3% of the sample.

Overall results and qualifications from the work: The quantity of clinical and demographic metadata differed by source and by participant and was supplied without curation.

The receptor comes from a woman younger than 35 in a cohort exposed to, infected with or recovered from COVID-19 (not recorded which). Material: PBMCs or T cells enriched from blood (not recorded which). The chain is encoded by TRBV11-3 joined to TRBJ1-6, with no D gene named confidently. The nucleotide sequence reads as follows: TGTGCCAGCAGCTTAGATCCGGTGAATTCACCCCTCCACTTT. It translates to CASSLDPVNSPLHF.